The clone carrying this T cell receptor beta chain was counted a few times. The entry originates in a study of blood T cell repertoires in COVID-19. Trimming removed 0 bases at V and 7 bases at J, with 7 bases between. CDR1 and CDR2 (germline): SGHRS, YFSETQ. The CDR3 has 12 residues. Clones were read by immunoSEQ multiplex PCR, and TCRdb kept only the in-frame ones, dropping some. The table lists around 120,000 clones, approximately 80% of them singletons. The TCR was taken from a man aged 70-80 years with active or convalescent COVID-19. V gene TRBV5-1 combines with J gene TRBJ1-2, with no clear D. The specimen sequenced was peripheral blood. CDR3 in DNA: TGCGCCAGCAGCTTGGAATTTAGTGGCTACACCTTC. This encodes CASSLEFSGYTF.